The 25 T cell receptor beta chains presented below share a single source sample, sequenced in a study of cytomegalovirus exposure and HLA in healthy donors. Clones were read by immunoSEQ multiplex PCR, and TCRdb kept only the in-frame ones, dropping some. Of over 150,000 clones in the sample, about 88% were seen once. The sample consisted of PBMCs. These receptors were collected from a woman younger than 35 in good health and CMV-seronegative.

This chain's CDR3 is CASSLYRQGKRYGYTF. Here the CDR3 DNA reads TGTGCCAGCAGTTTATACCGACAGGGGAAGAGATATGGCTACACCTTC. J is TRBJ1-2 and V is TRBV27; 8 bases line up with TRBD1. Germline lookup yields CDR1 MNHEY and CDR2 SMNVEV (reference sequence). This CDR3 comprises 16 residues. The V segment lost 1 base and the J segment 5 bases; nucleotides outside the gene matches: 9.

The chain employs TRBV27 and TRBJ1-5; D is unresolved. The V gene's germline CDR1 is MNHEY and CDR2 SMNVEV (reference sequence). V was trimmed by 3 bases and J by 0 bases, leaving 15 bases between them. There are 17 residues in the CDR3. Here the CDR3 DNA reads TGTGCCAGCAGTTTGGGCGGGAGAGAATATAGCAATCAGCCCCAGCATTTT. This codes for CASSLGGREYSNQPQHF.

This chain links TRBV10-3 with TRBJ2-4, with 9 bases matching TRBD1. Per germline, CDR1 ENHRY and CDR2 SYGVKD. After removal of 3 bases from V and 7 bases from J, the junction contained 4 bases not matched to a gene. The CDR3 has 14 amino acids. CDR3 loop: CAISDLDRGNIQYF. In nucleotides, the CDR3 is TGTGCCATCAGTGACCTAGACAGGGGGAACATTCAGTACTTC.

The chain carries TRBV23-1 and TRBJ2-7, with D perhaps TRBD2 (5 bases). TRBV23-1 is recorded as an ORF, its role being uncertain. V was pared by 0 bases and J by 5 bases, with 14 bases between. This CDR3 is built from 15 residues. The CDR3 is CASSQSPGSSHEQYF. In DNA form, the CDR3 reads TGCGCCAGCAGTCAATCACCGGGATCTTCCCACGAGCAGTACTTC.

This chain links TRBV7-6 with TRBJ1-6, with D maybe TRBD1 (5 bases). The CDR3 covers 15 residues. Looked up from germline, CDR1 is SGHVS and CDR2 is FNYEAQ. Trimming removed 1 base from V and 7 bases from J, with 11 bases in between. This chain's CDR3 is CASSLDWGENSPLHF. CDR3 in DNA: TGTGCCAGCAGCTTAGATTGGGGCGAAAATTCACCCCTCCACTTT. Variable domain in full (rest from reference TRBV7-6 and TRBJ1-6): GAGVSQSPRYKVTKRGQDVALRCDPISGHVSLYWYRQALGQGPEFLTYFNYEAQQDKSGLPNDRFSAERPEGSISTLTIQRTEQRDSAMYRCASSLDWGENSPLHFGNGTRLTVT.

The V and J genes are TRBV18 and TRBJ2-7, with 7 bases identical to TRBD1. V shed 5 bases and J 1 base; nucleotides not matched to a gene: 8. The length of the CDR3 is 15 residues. Germline CDR1 KGHSH, CDR2 LQKENI. The CDR3 loop is CASSATGLGSYEQYF. CDR3 nucleotide sequence: TGTGCCAGCTCAGCGACAGGGCTCGGGTCCTACGAGCAGTACTTC. Combining the CDR3 with reference TRBV18 and TRBJ2-7 gives the whole variable domain NAGVMQNPRHLVRRRGQEARLRCSPMKGHSHVYWYRQLPEEGLKFMVYLQKENIIDESGMPKERFSAEFPKEGPSILRIQQVVRGDSAAYFCASSATGLGSYEQYFGPGTRLTVT.

This clone was observed a single time. This rearrangement joins TRBV19 to TRBJ1-4; D gene ambiguous. CDR3 size: 12 residues. Trimming removed 1 base from V and 10 bases from J, with 7 bases in between. Germline V gene lookup returns CDR1 LNHDA and CDR2 SQIVND (reference sequence). The CDR3 DNA sequence: TGTGCCAGTAGTATAGGAGGAGGAAAACTGTTTTTT. It yields the protein CASSIGGGKLFF.

This clone appeared once. V is TRBV4-3 and J is TRBJ2-5; D may be TRBD1 (5 bases). Trimming pared 2 bases from V and 0 bases from J, leaving 10 bases between. The germline CDR1 and CDR2 sequences are LGHNA and YSLEER. The CDR3 covers 15 residues. CDR3 nucleotide sequence: TGCGCCAGCAGCCAACGTTACAGGAACCAAGAGACCCAGTACTTC. It specifies CASSQRYRNQETQYF.

The V gene is TRBV10-2, the J gene TRBJ1-5; TRBD1 aligns across 8 bases. There are 14 residues in the CDR3. V gave up 6 bases and J gave up 2 bases; unmatched junction bases: 3. The germline gives CDR1 WSHSY, CDR2 SAAADI. The CDR3, as DNA: TGCGCCAGCAGCGCGACAGGGGGCAATCAGCCCCAGCATTTT. The encoded protein is CASSATGGNQPQHF.

V gene TRBV9 combines with J gene TRBJ2-7, with 9 bases that match TRBD1. The CDR3 is 16 amino acids. The germline V gene has CDR1 SGDLS and CDR2 YYNGEE. Trimming cost V 0 bases and J 2 bases; bases outside gene matches: 6. The CDR3 region is CASSVVPDRGTYEQYF. CDR3 in DNA: TGTGCCAGCAGCGTAGTCCCGGACAGGGGCACCTACGAGCAGTACTTC.

The V call is TRBV4-3, the J call TRBJ2-2; weak D call: TRBD2 (6 bases). Trimming removed 1 base from V and 6 bases from J, with 9 bases in between. CDR1 is LGHNA, CDR2 YSLEER, per germline. The CDR3 contains 14 residues. The CDR3: CASSQVGGAGELFF. The CDR3 nucleotides read TGCGCCAGCAGCCAAGTTGGCGGGGCCGGGGAGCTGTTTTTT.

This chain uses TRBV5-1 with TRBJ1-5; TRBD1 aligns across 9 bases. The V segment lost 3 bases and the J segment 7 bases; nucleotides outside the gene matches: 8. Germline CDR1 is SGHRS and CDR2 is YFSETQ. The CDR3 totals 15 residues. This CDR3 reads CASSSGTGKLQPQHF. The CDR3 DNA reads TGCGCCAGCAGCTCGGGGACAGGGAAGTTACAGCCCCAGCATTTT. The full variable domain, its missing parts supplied by reference TRBV5-1 and TRBJ1-5, is KAGVTQTPRYLIKTRGQQVTLSCSPISGHRSVSWYQQTPGQGLQFLFEYFSETQRNKGNFPGRFSGRQFSNSRSEMNVSTLELGDSALYLCASSSGTGKLQPQHFGDGTRLSIL.

The chain couples TRBV7-8 to TRBJ1-2; the D gene is possibly TRBD1 (5 bases). Trimming removed 1 base at V and 4 bases at J, with 13 bases between. Germline-derived CDR1 and CDR2 are SGHVS and FQNEAQ. The CDR3 length is 15 residues. The CDR3 reads CASSLVVDRPYGYTF. DNA of the CDR3: TGTGCCAGCAGCTTAGTGGTTGACAGACCCTATGGCTACACCTTC. Based on the CDR3 plus reference TRBV7-8 and TRBJ1-2, the full variable domain is GAGVSQSPRYKVAKRGQDVALRCDPISGHVSLFWYQQALGQGPEFLTYFQNEAQLDKSGLPSDRFFAERPEGSVSTLKIQRTQQEDSAVYLCASSLVVDRPYGYTFGSGTRLTVV.

The V call is TRBV28, the J call TRBJ1-5; no firm D call. CDR1 is MDHEN and CDR2 is SYDVKM in the germline V gene. V was cut by 6 bases and J by 1 base, with 4 bases left in between. The CDR3 has 12 residues. The CDR3 is CASSESNQPQHF. The CDR3 DNA reads as TGTGCCAGCAGCGAGAGCAATCAGCCCCAGCATTTT.

The gene calls are TRBV19 and TRBJ2-7; 9 positions agree with TRBD2. Germline CDR1 and CDR2: LNHDA and SQIVND (reference sequence). CDR3 length equals 14 residues. V lost 6 bases and J lost 7; bases outside the gene matches: 10. CDR3 sequence (DNA): TGTGCCAGTAGCTCGACTAGCGGTCCCCCTGAGCAGTACTTC. It encodes CASSSTSGPPEQYF.

This chain joins TRBV2 and TRBJ2-5, with D possibly TRBD2 on 7 matching bases. V was cut by 0 bases and J by 4 bases, with 15 bases left in between. Germline CDR1 reads SNHLY; CDR2 reads FYNNEI. The CDR3 spans 16 residues. DNA of the CDR3: TGTGCCAGCAGTGAAGCGCTGGGGGGGCGTGGAGAGACCCAGTACTTC. Protein: CASSEALGGRGETQYF.

There are a few counts of this clone. V usage is TRBV4-2 and J usage is TRBJ1-5; D might be TRBD1 (5 bases). V was clipped by 0 bases and J by 0 bases, with 9 bases between them. The germline V gene has CDR1 LGHNA and CDR2 YNFKEQ. The CDR3 has 16 amino acids. CDR3 in DNA: TGTGCCAGCAGCCAAGATCCAGGGAATAGCAATCAGCCCCAGCATTTT. Residues: CASSQDPGNSNQPQHF.

The V and J genes are TRBV29-1 and TRBJ1-1; D gene uncertain. Germline-derived CDR1 and CDR2 are SQVTM and ANQGSEA. This CDR3 has 12 residues. Trimming took off 4 bases at V and 3 bases at J, with 9 bases between the two ends. This CDR3 is CSVVREDTEAFF. The CDR3 nucleotides are TGCAGCGTTGTACGGGAGGACACTGAAGCTTTCTTT.

This clone came up once. CDR3 amino acids: CASSLEGTPNYGYTF. The CDR3 coding sequence is TGTGCCAGCAGCTTGGAAGGGACACCGAACTATGGCTACACCTTC. The chain recombines TRBV5-8 with TRBJ1-2, with D perhaps matching TRBD1 (6 bases). This CDR3 spans 15 amino acids. CDR1 is SGHTS, CDR2 YDEGEE, per germline. Trimming took off 0 bases at V and 2 bases at J, with 11 bases between the two ends.

This clone was detected many times. The chain recombines TRBV14 with TRBJ2-1; D may be TRBD2 (6 bases). The V end lost 0 bases, the J end lost 5 bases, and 23 bases lay between the germline ends. This CDR3 has 19 residues. Germline V gene lookup returns CDR1 SGHDN and CDR2 FVKESK. Here the CDR3 reads CASSQDIKLAKGVHNEQFF. CDR3 bases: TGTGCCAGCAGCCAAGACATAAAACTAGCAAAAGGTGTCCACAATGAGCAGTTCTTC.

This chain links TRBV29-1 with TRBJ2-6, with D unclear. The germline V and J ends were trimmed by 4 bases and 4 bases, with 8 bases remaining between them. This CDR3 region has 13 residues. CDR1 SQVTM and CDR2 ANQGSEA come from the germline V gene. The CDR3 region has the DNA TGCAGCGTTGGAATGGAGGGGGCCAACGTCCTGACTTTC. It specifies CSVGMEGANVLTF.

The J gene is TRBJ1-1, the V gene TRBV30, with 10 bases aligning to TRBD1. After removal of 1 base from V and 5 bases from J, the junction contained 7 bases not matched to a gene. Per the germline V gene, CDR1 is GTSNPN and CDR2 is SVGIG (reference sequence). The CDR3 consists of 15 residues. The CDR3 nucleotides are TGTGCCTGGAGTGGAGGGACAGGGGTACGGACTGAAGCTTTCTTT. Translating gives CAWSGGTGVRTEAFF.

V usage is TRBV19 and J usage is TRBJ1-2; no firm D call. Germline-derived CDR1 and CDR2 are LNHDA and SQIVND (reference sequence). V gave up 7 bases and J gave up 6 bases, with 18 bases separating them. CDR3 length equals 14 residues. The DNA for the CDR3 is TGTGCCAGTAAGGCGCAACAGACCCTAAATGGCTACACCTTC. This translates into CASKAQQTLNGYTF.

This clone turned up a few times. The chain employs TRBV4-3 and TRBJ1-2; D remains unclear. The germline gives CDR1 LGHNA, CDR2 YSLEER. There are 14 residues in the CDR3. Trimming removed 1 base from V and 7 bases from J, with 13 bases in between. The chain's CDR3 is CASSQGEGAVGYTF. In nucleotides, the CDR3 is TGCGCCAGCAGCCAAGGAGAGGGAGCCGTTGGCTACACCTTC.

This clone was seen more than once but under ten times. V gene TRBV7-9 combines with J gene TRBJ1-1, with D unclear. CDR1 is SEHNR, CDR2 FQNEAQ, per germline (reference sequence). The CDR3 loop spans 13 amino acids. The V and J ends lost 5 bases and 1 base respectively, with 8 bases between them. Here the CDR3 DNA reads TGTGCCAGCAGCCGCGAGGGGAACACTGAAGCTTTCTTT. Protein product: CASSREGNTEAFF.